Listed here are 26 T cell receptor beta chains from one sample, sequenced in a study of T cell responses to AZD1222 COVID-19 vaccine. Profiling relied on immunoSEQ multiplex PCR, and the TCRdb table lists in-frame clones only, not all of them. The table shows 110,000 to 150,000 clones, with approximately 88% occurring only once. The material was peripheral blood, obtained on day 0 of AZD1222 vaccination. The receptors stem from an adult in good health.

This clone was picked up one time. The V gene is TRBV27, the J gene TRBJ2-7; 8 nucleotides match TRBD1. Germline V CDR1 and CDR2: MNHEY, SMNVEV (reference sequence). The CDR3 is 13 amino acids. The ends lost 6 bases at V and 6 bases at J; junction bases unmatched: 7. CDR3 DNA: TGTGCCAGCAGCTCCCCGGACAGGGTCGAGCAGTACTTC. As protein: CASSSPDRVEQYF.

This chain connects TRBV13 to TRBJ2-7; TRBD1 matches at 10 bases. The CDR3 extends over 15 amino acids. Germline values: CDR1 PRHDT, CDR2 FYEKMQ (reference sequence). The V segment lost 4 bases and the J segment 5 bases; nucleotides outside the gene matches: 8. CDR3 bases: TGTGCCAGCAGCTCCCCGGGACAGGGGAAACACGAGCAGTACTTC. Encoded protein: CASSSPGQGKHEQYF. The whole variable domain, filled in from reference TRBV13 and TRBJ2-7, reads AAGVIQSPRHLIKEKRETATLKCYPIPRHDTVYWYQQGPGQDPQFLISFYEKMQSDKGSIPDRFSAQQFSDYHSELNMSSLELGDSALYFCASSSPGQGKHEQYFGPGTRLTVT.

The V and J genes are TRBV28 and TRBJ1-2, with TRBD1 matching over 10 bases. The germline CDR1 and CDR2 sequences are MDHEN and SYDVKM. The CDR3 loop spans 16 amino acids. V shed 5 bases and J 0 bases; nucleotides not matched to a gene: 6. The CDR3 protein is CASSGDRGRSNYGYTF. In DNA, the CDR3 is TGTGCCAGCAGTGGGGACAGGGGCCGGTCTAACTATGGCTACACCTTC.

The chain uses TRBV5-4 and TRBJ1-6, with 8 nucleotides matching TRBD1. The V segment lost 4 bases and the J segment 9 bases; nucleotides outside the gene matches: 12. CDR3 length equals 16 residues. Germline CDR1 SGHNT, CDR2 YYREEE (reference sequence). The CDR3 loop reads CASSRTGFEVFSPLHF. The CDR3 DNA reads TGTGCCAGCAGCCGGACAGGGTTTGAAGTTTTTTCACCCCTCCACTTT.

J is TRBJ2-4 and V is TRBV7-2; no reliable D call. Per germline, CDR1 SGHTA and CDR2 FQGNSA. Trimming stripped 5 bases from V and 0 bases from J, with 8 bases between. CDR3 length: 14 residues. CDR3 nucleotide sequence: TGTGCCAGCAGCCCATGGCTAGCCAAAAACATTCAGTACTTC. It yields the protein CASSPWLAKNIQYF. The full variable domain, its missing parts supplied by reference TRBV7-2 and TRBJ2-4, is GAGVSQSPSNKVTEKGKDVELRCDPISGHTALYWYRQSLGQGLEFLIYFQGNSAPDKSGLPSDRFSAERTGGSVSTLTIQRTQQEDSAVYLCASSPWLAKNIQYFGAGTRLSVL.

The chain's CDR3 is CASSPRPDGGRNGNYGYTF. The DNA of the CDR3 is TGTGCCAGCAGCCCCCGCCCAGATGGAGGGAGAAACGGCAACTATGGCTACACCTTC. The chain combines TRBV13 with TRBJ1-2; D is uncertain. Trimming cost V 5 bases and J 2 bases, with 27 bases left between them. Germline loops: CDR1 PRHDT, CDR2 FYEKMQ (reference sequence). CDR3 size: 19 residues.

The chain uses TRBV13 and TRBJ2-1, with 8 nucleotides matching TRBD2. V trimming: 1 base; J trimming: 6 bases; junction bases outside the gene matches: 11. The CDR3 has 17 amino acids. The germline CDR1 and CDR2 sequences are PRHDT and FYEKMQ (reference sequence). In DNA form, the CDR3 reads TGTGCCAGCAGCTTAGTGCGAGCGGGACTAGGAATCAATGAGCAGTTCTTC. It translates to CASSLVRAGLGINEQFF.

V and J are TRBV21-1 and TRBJ2-5; the table's D call, TRBD1, has no DNA check behind it. TRBV21-1 is annotated as a pseudogene. The CDR3 is 19 residues long. The CDR3 reads CASSRPEYWTGALQETQYF. The DNA of the CDR3 is TGTGCCAGCAGCAGACCCGAATATTGGACAGGTGCCCTTCAAGAGACCCAGTACTTC.

This clone was seen only a few times. The V call is TRBV5-1, the J call TRBJ2-1, with D perhaps being TRBD1 or TRBD2 (6 bases each). V shed 6 bases and J shed 6 bases, with 19 bases lying between them. Germline V gives CDR1 SGHRS, CDR2 YFSETQ. This CDR3 has 15 residues. The CDR3 nucleotides read TGCGCCAGCACCTTCGACAGGAGGGGAACCAATGAGCAGTTCTTC. This encodes CASTFDRRGTNEQFF.

This clone was counted between two and nine times. The gene calls are TRBV5-1 and TRBJ2-3, with D perhaps matching TRBD2 (5 bases). Germline V gene lookup returns CDR1 SGHRS and CDR2 YFSETQ. Trimming took 7 bases from V and 1 from J, leaving 13 bases between them. There are 14 residues in the CDR3. The CDR3 region has the DNA TGCGCCAGCGGCGAACAAGCGGGCACAGATACGCAGTATTTT. Encoded protein: CASGEQAGTDTQYF. Variable domain in full (rest from reference TRBV5-1 and TRBJ2-3): KAGVTQTPRYLIKTRGQQVTLSCSPISGHRSVSWYQQTPGQGLQFLFEYFSETQRNKGNFPGRFSGRQFSNSRSEMNVSTLELGDSALYLCASGEQAGTDTQYFGPGTRLTVL.

The chain couples TRBV5-1 to TRBJ2-7; either TRBD1 or TRBD2 may fit D (5 bases each). Germline V CDR1 and CDR2: SGHRS, YFSETQ. V was pared by 2 bases and J by 2 bases, with 11 bases between. The CDR3 length is 14 residues. CDR3 nucleotides: TGCGCCAGCAGCTTCGGGACGTTTACCTACGAGCAGTACTTC. Translating it yields CASSFGTFTYEQYF.

This chain uses TRBV12-3 or TRBV12-4 with TRBJ2-7; the D gene is possibly TRBD1 (6 bases). The CDR3 length is 13 residues. The V and J ends lost 5 bases and 2 bases respectively, with 10 bases between them. Here the CDR3 DNA reads TGTGCCAGCAGTCCGACAGGTACCTACGAGCAGTACTTC. Amino acids: CASSPTGTYEQYF.

This chain connects TRBV6-5 to TRBJ2-7; the D gene is possibly TRBD2 (5 bases). CDR1 is MNHEY and CDR2 is SVGAGI in the germline V gene. The V end lost 7 bases, the J end lost 2 bases, and 9 bases lay between the germline ends. The CDR3 loop spans 12 amino acids. CDR3 loop: CASTATTYEQYF. The CDR3 nucleotides read TGTGCCAGCACCGCGACTACCTACGAGCAGTACTTC.

The chain joins TRBV5-6 to TRBJ2-5, with TRBD1 matching over 8 bases. This CDR3 has 15 residues. Germline CDR1 and CDR2: SGHDT and YYEEEE. Trimming at V came to 0 bases and at J to 3 bases, leaving 4 bases not matched to a gene. This CDR3 reads CASSLVSDREETQYF. CDR3 nucleotides: TGTGCCAGCAGCTTGGTTTCGGACAGGGAAGAGACCCAGTACTTC.

This chain connects TRBV6-5 to TRBJ1-1; 11 bases align to TRBD1. The length of the CDR3 is 16 residues. Germline CDR1 reads MNHEY; CDR2 reads SVGAGI. Trimming cost V 0 bases and J 5 bases; bases outside gene matches: 5. The CDR3 nucleotides are TGTGCCAGCAGTTACTCTGGGACAGGGGGAAGGACTGAAGCTTTCTTT. As protein: CASSYSGTGGRTEAFF.

The chain has TRBV7-6 and TRBJ1-4; 8 bases are a match to TRBD1. The CDR3 is 18 amino acids. The J segment lost 6 bases and the V segment lost 4 bases, leaving 16 bases of the junction unmatched. Germline V lookup: CDR1 SGHVS, CDR2 FNYEAQ. CDR3: CASSSLPGGLAHDEKLFF. For the CDR3, the DNA is TGTGCCAGCAGCTCGCTCCCAGGGGGCCTAGCTCATGATGAAAAACTGTTTTTT.

This chain joins TRBV3-1 (or the pseudogene TRBV3-2) and TRBJ2-3, with 9 bases aligning to TRBD1. CDR1 LGHDT and CDR2 YNNKEL come from the germline V gene (reference sequence). This CDR3 spans 15 amino acids. The junction had 2 bases not matched to a gene; V was cut back by 4 bases and J by 0 bases. The CDR3 region has the DNA TGTGCCAGCAGCCCACAGGGGGCAAGCACAGATACGCAGTATTTT. Its protein product is CASSPQGASTDTQYF.

The chain has TRBV27 and TRBJ1-2; D not certain. The CDR3 spans 17 residues. Germline lookup yields CDR1 MNHEY and CDR2 SMNVEV (reference sequence). The V and J ends lost 6 bases and 5 bases respectively, with 25 bases between them. The CDR3 coding sequence is TGTGCCAGCAGGTCACCGACGGCTGGCACTTCGCTTTATGGCTACACCTTC. Encoded protein: CASRSPTAGTSLYGYTF.

The chain recombines TRBV9 with TRBJ1-2; no firm D call. V was pared by 3 bases and J by 3 bases, with 15 bases between. The germline V gene encodes CDR1 SGDLS and CDR2 YYNGEE. The CDR3 has 15 amino acids. The CDR3 DNA reads as TGTGCCAGCAGCGCCGGGAGGTTCTCTGACTATGGCTACACCTTC. Its protein is CASSAGRFSDYGYTF.

This clone has just one count. V gene TRBV11-3 combines with J gene TRBJ2-1; 7 positions agree with TRBD2. The CDR3 has 16 residues. CDR1 and CDR2 from the germline V gene are SGHNT and YENEEA. After removal of 1 base from V and 4 bases from J, the junction contained 7 bases not matched to a gene. This chain's CDR3 is CASSLGAGELYNEQFF. CDR3 coding DNA: TGTGCCAGCAGCTTAGGTGCGGGAGAGCTGTACAATGAGCAGTTCTTC. Combining the CDR3 with reference TRBV11-3 and TRBJ2-1 gives the whole variable domain EAGVVQSPRYKIIEKKQPVAFWCNPISGHNTLYWYLQNLGQGPELLIRYENEEAVDDSQLPKDRFSAERLKGVDSTLKIQPAELGDSAVYLCASSLGAGELYNEQFFGPGTRLTVL.

The chain joins TRBV13 to TRBJ2-3; D possibly corresponds to TRBD1 (5 bases). The germline gives CDR1 PRHDT, CDR2 FYEKMQ (reference sequence). V shed 5 bases and J shed 8 bases, with 17 bases lying between them. CDR3 length equals 14 residues. The CDR3: CASSTRRVGVTQYF. Here the CDR3 DNA reads TGTGCCAGCAGCACACGACGTGTAGGGGTTACGCAGTATTTT. The variable domain in full, with the rest retrieved from reference TRBV13 and TRBJ2-3, is AAGVIQSPRHLIKEKRETATLKCYPIPRHDTVYWYQQGPGQDPQFLISFYEKMQSDKGSIPDRFSAQQFSDYHSELNMSSLELGDSALYFCASSTRRVGVTQYFGPGTRLTVL.

This clone was observed a handful of times. The chain carries TRBV5-1 and TRBJ2-2; D possibly corresponds to TRBD1 (6 bases). The V gene lost 1 base and the J gene lost 4 bases, with 11 bases spanning the gap. Per germline, CDR1 SGHRS and CDR2 YFSETQ. This CDR3 has 15 amino acids. CDR3 DNA sequence: TGCGCCAGCAGCTTGAACACAGGGTTCACCGGGGAGCTGTTTTTT. It yields the protein CASSLNTGFTGELFF.

J is TRBJ2-1 and V is TRBV7-3; 12 bases match TRBD1. The CDR3 contains 16 residues. From germline, CDR1 is SGHTA and CDR2 FQGTGA. Germline trimming cut 1 base from V and 9 bases from J; bases unmatched to any gene: 7. CDR3 coding DNA: TGTGCCAGCAGCTTAAATCCGGGACAGGGGGCAGGTGAGCAGTTCTTC. This codes for CASSLNPGQGAGEQFF.

The rearrangement links TRBV30 to TRBJ1-2; the D gene is possibly TRBD1 (6 bases). Between the trimmed V and J ends, which lost 6 bases and 1 base, there was a span of 9 bases. CDR1 and CDR2 (germline): GTSNPN, SVGIG (reference sequence). CDR3 length equals 12 residues. The CDR3 DNA follows: TGTGCCTGTCTACAGGGTAACTATGGCTACACCTTC. This translates into CACLQGNYGYTF.

V and J are TRBV9 and TRBJ2-7; 8 bases are a match to TRBD2. There are 16 residues in the CDR3. The germline CDR1 and CDR2 sequences are SGDLS and YYNGEE. The junction had 11 bases not matched to a gene; V was cut back by 3 bases and J by 3 bases. The CDR3 is CASSAAVAGGLYEQYF. The CDR3 nucleotides are TGTGCCAGCAGCGCAGCGGTTGCGGGAGGACTCTACGAGCAGTACTTC.

The V call is TRBV28, the J call TRBJ2-7; 10 bases align to TRBD1. V trimming: 7 bases; J trimming: 4 bases; junction bases outside the gene matches: 7. The V gene's germline CDR1 is MDHEN and CDR2 SYDVKM. This CDR3 is built from 14 residues. The DNA for the CDR3 is TGTGCCAGCAATCTCCGGGGACAGGGGTACGAGCAGTACTTC. This encodes CASNLRGQGYEQYF. Looking up the rest from reference TRBV28 and TRBJ2-7 gives the full variable domain: DVKVTQSSRYLVKRTGEKVFLECVQDMDHENMFWYRQDPGLGLRLIYFSYDVKMKEKGDIPEGYSVSREKKERFSLILESASTNQTSMYLCASNLRGQGYEQYFGPGTRLTVT.